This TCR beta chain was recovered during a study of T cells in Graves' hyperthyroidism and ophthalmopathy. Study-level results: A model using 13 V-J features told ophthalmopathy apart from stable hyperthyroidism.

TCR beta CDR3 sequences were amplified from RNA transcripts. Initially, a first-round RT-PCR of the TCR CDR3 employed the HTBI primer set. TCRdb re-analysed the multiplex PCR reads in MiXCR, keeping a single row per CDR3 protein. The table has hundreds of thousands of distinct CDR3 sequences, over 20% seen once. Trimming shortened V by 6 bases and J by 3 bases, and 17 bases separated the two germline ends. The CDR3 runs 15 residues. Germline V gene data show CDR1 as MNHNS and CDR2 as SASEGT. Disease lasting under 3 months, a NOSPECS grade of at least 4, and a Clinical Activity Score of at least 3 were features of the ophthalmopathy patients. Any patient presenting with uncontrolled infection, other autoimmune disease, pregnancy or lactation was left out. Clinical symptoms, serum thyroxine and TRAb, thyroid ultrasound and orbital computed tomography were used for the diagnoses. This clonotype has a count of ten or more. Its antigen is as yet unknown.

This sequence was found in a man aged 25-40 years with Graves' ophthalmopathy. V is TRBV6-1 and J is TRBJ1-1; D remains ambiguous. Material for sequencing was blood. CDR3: CASRLRPWGDTEAFF. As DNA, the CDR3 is TGTGCCAGCAGGCTCCGGCCGTGGGGAGACACTGAAGCTTTCTTT.